This TCR beta chain was profiled in a study of blood T cell repertoires in COVID-19. On the study more broadly: Samples of COVID-19 (acute and convalescent) were obtained from the United States, Italy and Spain. Nucleic acid was either cDNA or gDNA, and it came from T cells, B-cell-depleted T cells, or PBMCs.

Study processing details: Counts of nucleated cells, estimated from reference gene primer amplification, were obtained. Sequencing used immunoSEQ multiplex PCR; TCRdb keeps in-frame clones, though not all of them. V and J calls and clone size are given by that table; D and trimming were obtained from the DNA. The sample shows a few hundred thousand clones, approximately 88% of them seen only once. J gave up 9 bases and V 5 bases, and 10 bases lay outside the gene matches. The CDR3 is 15 amino acids. Germline CDR1 MDHEN, CDR2 SYDVKM. The TCR was taken from a man between 35 and 55 years old with acute or convalescent COVID-19. Sequencing was carried out using peripheral blood. The gene calls are TRBV28 and TRBJ1-6; 7 bases align to TRBD1. The CDR3 sequence is CASSRGPLTRSPLHF. CDR3 DNA sequence: TGTGCCAGCAGTAGGGGGCCCCTCACCCGTTCACCCCTCCACTTT.